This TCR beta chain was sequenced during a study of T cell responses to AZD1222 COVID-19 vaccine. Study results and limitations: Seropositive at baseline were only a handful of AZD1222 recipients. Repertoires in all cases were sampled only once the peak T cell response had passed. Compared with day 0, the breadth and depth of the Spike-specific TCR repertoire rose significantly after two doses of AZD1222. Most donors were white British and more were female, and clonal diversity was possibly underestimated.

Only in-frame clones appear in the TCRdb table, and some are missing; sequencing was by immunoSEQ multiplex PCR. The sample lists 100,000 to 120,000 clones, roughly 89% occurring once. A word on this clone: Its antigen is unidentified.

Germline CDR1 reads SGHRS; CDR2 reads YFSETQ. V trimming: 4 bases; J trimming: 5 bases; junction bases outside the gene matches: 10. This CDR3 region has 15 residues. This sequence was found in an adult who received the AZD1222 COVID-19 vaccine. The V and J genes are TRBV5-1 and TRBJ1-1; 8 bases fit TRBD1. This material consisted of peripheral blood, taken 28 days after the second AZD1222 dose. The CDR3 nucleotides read TGCGCCAGCAGCCCACTTACAGGGGGATGGACTGAAGCTTTCTTT. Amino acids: CASSPLTGGWTEAFF.